This T cell receptor (beta chain) derives from a study of human T cells and chemical hapten exposure. Looking at the study overall: Cases of alopecia areata, totalis or universalis occurred in a predominantly female patient group.

Stated time point: pre-sensitization, week 0. The treatment was: therapeutic diphenylcyclopropenone sensitization with weekly scalp DPC. The CDR3 spans 14 residues. Germline assignment: CDR1 SQVTM and CDR2 ANQGSEA. The ends lost 0 bases at V and 4 bases at J; junction bases unmatched: 4. This clonotype was observed a few times. TCRdb fed the RACE reads into MiXCR, producing one record per CDR3 protein. Among approximately 320,000 distinct CDR3 sequences listed, 4.5% to 7% were seen once. The sample in question was whole blood, obtained in connection with sensitization to the hapten diphenylcyclopropenone (DPC). The TCR comes from a woman younger than 30 with alopecia areata. Some clones in this sample may be carry-over from other donors' samples. V usage is TRBV29-1 and J usage is TRBJ2-3; 7 bases line up with TRBD2. The chain's CDR3 is CSVEEGGSADTQYF. CDR3 in DNA: TGCAGCGTTGAAGAGGGGGGGTCGGCAGATACGCAGTATTTT.